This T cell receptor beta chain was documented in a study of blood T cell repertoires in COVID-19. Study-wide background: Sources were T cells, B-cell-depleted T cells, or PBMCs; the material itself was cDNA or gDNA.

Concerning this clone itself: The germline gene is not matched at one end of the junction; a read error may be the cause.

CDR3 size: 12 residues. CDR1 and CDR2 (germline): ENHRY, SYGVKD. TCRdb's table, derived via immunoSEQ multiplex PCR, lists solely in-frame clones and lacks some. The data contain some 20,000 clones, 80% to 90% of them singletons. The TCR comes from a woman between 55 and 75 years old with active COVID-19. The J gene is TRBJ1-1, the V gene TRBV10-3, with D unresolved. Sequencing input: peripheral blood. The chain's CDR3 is CAVSEGGTEAFF. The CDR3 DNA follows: TGTGCCGTCAGCGAAGGAGGGACTGAAGCTTTCTTT.